Below, 7 T cell receptor beta chains from the same sample are listed, as sequenced in a study of T cells in Graves' hyperthyroidism and ophthalmopathy. There were TCR beta CDR3 regions amplified from RNA transcripts. Primed by the HTBI set, a first-round RT-PCR was run on the TCR CDR3. TCRdb re-analysed the multiplex PCR reads in MiXCR, keeping a single row per CDR3 protein. The sample lists about 500,000 distinct CDR3 sequences, 15% to 20% occurring once. Sequenced material: blood. The receptors derive from a woman aged 18-29 years with Graves' ophthalmopathy.

The CDR3 protein is CASSQEGGLGYGYTF. Written as DNA, the CDR3 is TGCGCCAGCAGCCAAGAAGGGGGTTTGGGCTATGGCTACACCTTC. The chain is built from TRBV4-3 and TRBJ1-2, with D perhaps matching TRBD1 (6 bases). Trimming removed 0 bases from V and 4 bases from J, with 12 bases in between. CDR1 and CDR2 (germline): LGHNA, YSLEER. This CDR3 is built from 15 residues.

This clonotype has ten or more counts. The CDR3 coding sequence is TGTGCCACCAGTGACTTGGGGTACGGCTACACCTTC. It translates to CATSDLGYGYTF. The V and J genes are TRBV24-1 and TRBJ1-2; D gene ambiguous. The CDR3 extends over 12 amino acids. Germline V gives CDR1 KGHDR, CDR2 SFDVKD. V dropped 4 bases and J dropped 8 bases, with 10 bases sitting between them.

This clonotype was counted a few times. The chain recombines TRBV16 with TRBJ2-3; no reliable D call. Germline V gives CDR1 KGHSY, CDR2 FQNENV. CDR3 length: 16 residues. V was shortened by 0 bases and J by 2 bases, with 12 bases between the two germline ends. CDR3 protein: CASSQSSPPYTDTQYF. For the CDR3, the DNA is TGTGCCAGCAGCCAATCGAGCCCCCCCTACACAGATACGCAGTATTTT.

This clonotype was seen at least ten times. The gene calls are TRBV7-9 and TRBJ2-5, with a tentative D call TRBD2 (5 bases). The germline CDR1 and CDR2 sequences are SEHNR and FQNEAQ (reference sequence). V lost 2 bases and J 5 bases, leaving 18 bases between the germline ends. This CDR3 region has 16 residues. The chain's CDR3 is CASSLSTVIGGETQYF. CDR3 in DNA: TGTGCCAGCAGCTTATCGACTGTAATCGGCGGGGAGACCCAGTACTTC. The whole variable domain, filled in from reference TRBV7-9 and TRBJ2-5, reads DTGVSQNPRHKITKRGQNVTFRCDPISEHNRLYWYRQTLGQGPEFLTYFQNEAQLEKSRLLSDRFSAERPKGSFSTLEIQRTEQGDSAMYLCASSLSTVIGGETQYFGPGTRLLVL.

The chain recombines TRBV19 with TRBJ1-2; tentative D call: TRBD1 (5 bases). Germline CDR1 LNHDA, CDR2 SQIVND (reference sequence). The V and J ends lost 4 bases and 3 bases respectively, with 12 bases between them. This CDR3 contains 14 residues. CDR3 sequence: CASSNRGRDYGYTF. CDR3 nucleotide sequence: TGTGCCAGTAGTAACCGGGGCCGAGACTATGGCTACACCTTC.

This clonotype has at least ten counts. The V and J genes are TRBV6-1 and TRBJ2-1; D is perhaps TRBD1 or TRBD2 (5 bases each). The germline V and J ends were trimmed by 6 bases and 2 bases, with 11 bases remaining between them. There are 14 residues in the CDR3. The germline V gene has CDR1 MNHNS and CDR2 SASEGT. This CDR3 is CASSRDPTYNEQFF. The DNA of the CDR3 is TGTGCCAGCAGCCGGGACCCCACCTACAATGAGCAGTTCTTC.

This clonotype was picked up a small number of times. The chain uses TRBV27 and TRBJ2-7; no firm D call. Germline values: CDR1 MNHEY, CDR2 SMNVEV (reference sequence). The CDR3 is 14 amino acids. With 8 bases removed from V and 1 base from J, the gap between germline ends came to 15 bases. Here the CDR3 reads CASAATFGSYEQYF. The CDR3 nucleotides read TGTGCCAGCGCAGCCACGTTTGGGTCCTACGAGCAGTACTTC.